These 20 T cell receptor beta chains were sequenced from one sample in a study of T-cell reconstitution after alpha-beta-depleted transplantation in children. General observations from the study: After one year, T-cell counts and TCRbeta diversity mostly came from new T cells.

The library targeted TCRbeta and was prepared with unique molecular identifiers. Via MiXCR, TCRdb re-called the PCR reads, giving one row per CDR3 protein. The sample lists approximately 300,000 distinct CDR3 sequences; less than 9.5% were seen once. These receptors' antigens are unknown. The specimen comprised peripheral blood, sampled 360 days after TCRalphabeta/CD19-depleted stem cell transplant. Receptors were obtained from a female patient between 2 and 10 years old who had a stem cell transplant for Fanconi anemia, so the T cells may come from the graft donor.

This clonotype was observed at least ten times. This rearrangement joins TRBV20-1 to TRBJ2-1; 11 nucleotides match TRBD2. J was trimmed by 5 bases and V by 3 bases; bases with no gene match: 3. This CDR3 spans 14 amino acids. CDR1 is DFQATT, CDR2 SNEGSKA, per germline (reference sequence). In DNA, the CDR3 is TGCAGTGCTAGTATAGCGGGGGGGGACAATGAGCAGTTCTTC. This gives the protein CSASIAGGDNEQFF.

The genes are TRBV18 and TRBJ2-7, with 7 bases lining up with TRBD2. Germline-derived CDR1 and CDR2 are KGHSH and LQKENI. This CDR3 is 14 amino acids long. V was pared by 5 bases and J by 5 bases, with 9 bases of the junction left unmatched. CDR3 nucleotide sequence: TGTGCCAGCTCAAGTTGGGGGGGAACGAACGAGCAGTACGTC. It specifies CASSSWGGTNEQYV.

The table lists this clonotype with many counts. The CDR3 loop is CASSLARWDRLTDTQYF. The CDR3 DNA follows: TGTGCCAGCAGCTTAGCCCGGTGGGACAGGCTCACAGATACGCAGTATTTT. The chain employs TRBV7-2 and TRBJ2-3; TRBD1 matches at 8 bases. The V and J ends lost 0 bases and 2 bases, in that order; junction bases with no gene match: 7. Germline V gives CDR1 SGHTA, CDR2 FQGNSA. The CDR3 is 17 residues long.

This clonotype was recorded at least ten times. The CDR3 spells CASSYDGRSGNTIYF. In DNA form, the CDR3 reads TGCGCCAGCAGCTACGACGGCCGCTCTGGAAACACCATATATTTT. The J gene is TRBJ1-3, the V gene TRBV5-1; D call uncertain. V lost 3 bases, J lost 0 bases, and 10 bases lay in between. The germline V gene has CDR1 SGHRS and CDR2 YFSETQ. CDR3 length equals 15 residues.

J is TRBJ2-7 and V is TRBV7-9; D not certain. Germline V gives CDR1 SEHNR, CDR2 FQNEAQ (reference sequence). V lost 1 base, J lost 2 bases, and 6 bases lay in between. The length of the CDR3 is 13 residues. The CDR3 coding sequence is TGTGCCAGCAGCTTAGACGGGCCCTACGAGCAGTACTTC. Encoded protein: CASSLDGPYEQYF.

This clonotype occurred a few times. V is TRBV30 and J is TRBJ2-7; 7 bases line up with TRBD1. Per the germline V gene, CDR1 is GTSNPN and CDR2 is SVGIG (reference sequence). The CDR3 is 14 residues long. The J segment lost 1 base and the V segment lost 3 bases, leaving 6 bases of the junction unmatched. CDR3 in DNA: TGTGCCTGGAGCGGGACAGTAAGGTCCTACGAGCAGTACTTC. As protein: CAWSGTVRSYEQYF.

This clonotype showed up many times. The chain recombines TRBV20-1 with TRBJ2-7, with D possibly TRBD1 on 6 matching bases. V lost 3 bases and J lost 6, with 12 bases in between. CDR1 and CDR2 (germline): DFQATT, SNEGSKA (reference sequence). CDR3 size: 12 residues. This CDR3 is CSASPGVLEQYF. In DNA form, the CDR3 reads TGCAGTGCTAGTCCAGGGGTTCTCGAGCAGTACTTC.

This clonotype appeared many times. This chain connects TRBV3-1 to TRBJ2-7, with unresolved D. The germline gives CDR1 LGHDT, CDR2 YNNKEL (reference sequence). With 1 base removed from V and 6 bases from J, the gap between germline ends came to 7 bases. The CDR3 extends over 12 amino acids. The DNA of the CDR3 is TGTGCCAGCAGCCAAGTGGGAAGCGAGCAGTACTTC. It is translated as CASSQVGSEQYF.

This clonotype has a count of ten or more. The chain couples TRBV5-1 to TRBJ2-2; D unresolved. Germline lookup yields CDR1 SGHRS and CDR2 YFSETQ. The CDR3 spans 16 residues. V was cut by 4 bases and J by 6 bases, with 19 bases left in between. The CDR3 nucleotides read TGCGCCAGCAGCCCGGCTGGCCAGGTGATAGCCGGGGAGCTGTTTTTT. Amino acids: CASSPAGQVIAGELFF.

There are a few counts of this clonotype. The chain is built from TRBV7-9 and TRBJ1-3; a possible D gene is TRBD1 (5 bases). V shed 5 bases and J shed 4 bases, with 18 bases lying between them. This CDR3 region has 16 residues. The V gene's germline CDR1 is SEHNR and CDR2 FQNEAQ (reference sequence). The DNA for the CDR3 is TGTGCCAGCAGCGGAGAATTCGGGGGTGCAGGAAACACCATATATTTT. Translated, it gives CASSGEFGGAGNTIYF.

The chain carries TRBV24-1 and TRBJ2-2; the D gene is possibly TRBD2 (6 bases). Deletions cut 2 bases from V and 5 bases from J, with 14 bases between. This CDR3 comprises 16 residues. Germline V gene lookup returns CDR1 KGHDR and CDR2 SFDVKD. The CDR3 is CATSDSHHGGTGELFF. CDR3 nucleotide sequence: TGTGCCACCAGTGATTCTCATCACGGAGGGACCGGGGAGCTGTTTTTT.

This clonotype was seen a few times. J is TRBJ1-2 and V is TRBV7-2; 7 bases match TRBD1. This CDR3 comprises 15 residues. Germline CDR1 reads SGHTA; CDR2 reads FQGNSA. With V trimmed by 5 bases and J by 2 bases, 8 bases remained unmatched. Written as DNA, the CDR3 is TGTGCCAGCAGCCCCCGGACAGGAACCAACTATGGCTACACCTTC. It encodes CASSPRTGTNYGYTF.

At least ten counts were recorded for this clonotype. The chain combines TRBV18 with TRBJ2-7; D is ambiguous. Germline V gene data show CDR1 as KGHSH and CDR2 as LQKENI. V was shortened by 3 bases and J by 0 bases, with 9 bases between the two germline ends. The CDR3 is 14 residues long. The CDR3 spells CASSPETTSYEQYF. The CDR3, as DNA: TGTGCCAGCTCACCTGAGACGACCTCCTACGAGCAGTACTTC.

The CDR3 region has the DNA TGCGCCAGCAGCCAAGATCTTCCGGGGGTGGGCACTGAAGCTTTCTTT. Protein product: CASSQDLPGVGTEAFF. J is TRBJ1-1 and V is TRBV4-1; TRBD1 might be the D (5 bases). The V end was cut by 0 bases, the J end by 4 bases, with 15 bases between. Germline V gene data show CDR1 as MGHRA and CDR2 as YSYEKL. This CDR3 contains 16 residues.

V usage is TRBV20-1 and J usage is TRBJ2-5, with TRBD1 as a possible D gene (5 bases). Trimming removed 3 bases from V and 5 bases from J, with 10 bases in between. This CDR3 region has 12 residues. Per the germline V gene, CDR1 is DFQATT and CDR2 is SNEGSKA (reference sequence). The CDR3 here is CSARVAGETQYF. The CDR3 DNA reads as TGCAGTGCTAGGGTCGCAGGGGAGACCCAGTACTTC.

In this sample, this clonotype turned up many times. The chain combines TRBV20-1 with TRBJ2-3, with D perhaps matching TRBD1 or TRBD2 (5 bases each). V lost 6 bases and J 6 bases, leaving 19 bases between the germline ends. Germline loops: CDR1 DFQATT, CDR2 SNEGSKA (reference sequence). This CDR3 has 14 residues. CDR3 amino acids: CSARSGTPADTQYF. The CDR3 DNA follows: TGCAGTGCCAGGTCCGGGACGCCGGCCGATACGCAGTATTTT.

V gene TRBV7-9 combines with J gene TRBJ1-4, with D perhaps matching TRBD1 (5 bases). Germline values: CDR1 SEHNR, CDR2 FQNEAQ (reference sequence). This CDR3 comprises 16 residues. The V gene lost 3 bases and the J gene lost 8 bases, with 19 bases spanning the gap. Here the CDR3 reads CASSFLATVWGEKLFF. CDR3 bases: TGTGCCAGCAGCTTCTTAGCGACGGTGTGGGGGGAAAAACTGTTTTTT.

The J gene is TRBJ1-2, the V gene TRBV9, with 9 positions matching TRBD1. The junction had 4 bases not matched to a gene; V was cut back by 0 bases and J by 7 bases. The germline CDR1 and CDR2 sequences are SGDLS and YYNGEE. The CDR3 has 14 residues. The CDR3 region is CASSVAGQGGGYTF. The CDR3 region has the DNA TGTGCCAGCAGCGTAGCGGGACAGGGTGGTGGCTACACCTTC.

The rearrangement links TRBV6-2 or TRBV6-3 to TRBJ2-3, with D perhaps matching TRBD2 (6 bases). Trimming removed 7 bases from V and 0 bases from J, with 11 bases in between. CDR1 is MNHEY, CDR2 SVGEGT, per germline. The CDR3 is made up of 14 amino acids. CDR3 in amino acids: CASNKRVSTDTQYF. CDR3 coding DNA: TGTGCCAGCAACAAGCGGGTTAGCACAGATACGCAGTATTTT.

J is TRBJ1-2 and V is TRBV2, with unresolved D. V was clipped by 6 bases and J by 8 bases, with 10 bases between them. The CDR3 loop spans 11 amino acids. Germline V lookup: CDR1 SNHLY, CDR2 FYNNEI. This CDR3 reads CASRAPRGYTF. For the CDR3, the DNA is TGTGCCAGCAGGGCCCCCCGGGGCTACACCTTC.